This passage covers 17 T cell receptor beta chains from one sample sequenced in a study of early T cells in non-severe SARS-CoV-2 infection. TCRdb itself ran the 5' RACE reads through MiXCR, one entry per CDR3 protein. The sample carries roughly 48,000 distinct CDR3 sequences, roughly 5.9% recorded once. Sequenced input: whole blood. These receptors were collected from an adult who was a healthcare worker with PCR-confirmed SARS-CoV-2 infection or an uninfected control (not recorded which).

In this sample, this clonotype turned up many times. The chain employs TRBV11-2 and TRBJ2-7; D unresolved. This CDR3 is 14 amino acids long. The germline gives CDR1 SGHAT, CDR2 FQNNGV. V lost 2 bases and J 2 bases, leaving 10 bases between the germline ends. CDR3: CASSLMDATYEQYF. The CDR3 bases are TGTGCCAGCAGCTTAATGGACGCCACCTACGAGCAGTACTTC.

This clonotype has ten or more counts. CDR3 protein: CASSAPQGARGTEAFF. CDR3 coding DNA: TGTGCCAGCAGCGCACCACAGGGGGCCCGAGGGACTGAAGCTTTCTTT. J is TRBJ1-1 and V is TRBV9; 9 bases agree with TRBD1. This CDR3 contains 16 residues. The ends lost 3 bases at V and 5 bases at J; junction bases unmatched: 11. The germline V gene has CDR1 SGDLS and CDR2 YYNGEE.

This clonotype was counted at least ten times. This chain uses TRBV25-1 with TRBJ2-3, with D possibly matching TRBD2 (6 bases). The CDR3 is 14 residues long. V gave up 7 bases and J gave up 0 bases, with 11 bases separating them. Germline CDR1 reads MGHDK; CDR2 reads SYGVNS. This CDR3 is CASTGLLSTDTQYF. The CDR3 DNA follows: TGTGCCAGCACCGGACTACTTAGCACAGATACGCAGTATTTT.

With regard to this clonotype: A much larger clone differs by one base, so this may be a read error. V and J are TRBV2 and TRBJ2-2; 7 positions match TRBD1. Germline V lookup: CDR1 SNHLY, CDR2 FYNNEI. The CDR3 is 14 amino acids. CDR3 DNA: TGTGCCAGCAGTCTAGACAGGGACACCGGGGAGCCGTTTTTT. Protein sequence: CASSLDRDTGEPFF.

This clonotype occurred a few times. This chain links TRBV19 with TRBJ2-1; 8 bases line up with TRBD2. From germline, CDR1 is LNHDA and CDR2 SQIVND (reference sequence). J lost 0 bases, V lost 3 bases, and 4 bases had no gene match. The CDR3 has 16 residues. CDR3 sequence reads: CASSINSGSSYNEQFF. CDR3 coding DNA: TGTGCCAGTAGTATTAACAGCGGGAGCTCCTACAATGAGCAGTTCTTC.

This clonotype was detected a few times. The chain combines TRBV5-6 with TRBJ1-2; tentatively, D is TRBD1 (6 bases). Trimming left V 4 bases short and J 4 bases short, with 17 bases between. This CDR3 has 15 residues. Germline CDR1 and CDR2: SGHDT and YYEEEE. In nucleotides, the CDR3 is TGTGCCAGCAGCAGCACTTGGGGGCGCGGCTATGGCTACACCTTC. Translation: CASSSTWGRGYGYTF.

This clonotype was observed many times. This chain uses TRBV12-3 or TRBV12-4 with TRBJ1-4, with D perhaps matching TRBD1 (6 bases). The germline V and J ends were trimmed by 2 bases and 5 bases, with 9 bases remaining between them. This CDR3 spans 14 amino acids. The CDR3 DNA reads TGTGCCAGCAGTTTAAGCAGGGGAAATGAAAAACTGTTTTTT. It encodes CASSLSRGNEKLFF.

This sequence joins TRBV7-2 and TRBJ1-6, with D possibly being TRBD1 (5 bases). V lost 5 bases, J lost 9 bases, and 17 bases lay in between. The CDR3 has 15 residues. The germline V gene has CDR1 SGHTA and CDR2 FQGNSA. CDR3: CASSHRPGLGSPLHF. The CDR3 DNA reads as TGTGCCAGCAGCCACAGGCCGGGGCTCGGTTCACCCCTCCACTTT.

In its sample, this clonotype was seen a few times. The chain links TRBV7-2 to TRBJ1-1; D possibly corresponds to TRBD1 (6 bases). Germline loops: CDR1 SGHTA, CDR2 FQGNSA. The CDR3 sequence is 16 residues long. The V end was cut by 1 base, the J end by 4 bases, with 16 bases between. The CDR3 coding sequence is TGTGCCAGCAGCTTAGGGAATCCGGGGGCGAGCACTGAAGCTTTCTTT. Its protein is CASSLGNPGASTEAFF.

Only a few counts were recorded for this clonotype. In DNA form, the CDR3 reads TGTGCCAGCAGTTTACCCATTGAAGGACCCTCTGGAAACACCATATATTTT. Its translation: CASSLPIEGPSGNTIYF. The genes are TRBV28 and TRBJ1-3; no definite D call. Deletions cut 2 bases from V and 0 bases from J, with 14 bases between. The CDR3 runs 17 residues. Germline V gene data show CDR1 as MDHEN and CDR2 as SYDVKM.

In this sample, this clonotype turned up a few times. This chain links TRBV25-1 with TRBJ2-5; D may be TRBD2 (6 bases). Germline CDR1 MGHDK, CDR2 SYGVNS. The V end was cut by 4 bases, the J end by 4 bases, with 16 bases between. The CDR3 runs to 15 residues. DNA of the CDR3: TGTGCCAGCAGTGGTACGGGAGCGGCGATAGAGACCCAGTACTTC. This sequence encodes CASSGTGAAIETQYF.

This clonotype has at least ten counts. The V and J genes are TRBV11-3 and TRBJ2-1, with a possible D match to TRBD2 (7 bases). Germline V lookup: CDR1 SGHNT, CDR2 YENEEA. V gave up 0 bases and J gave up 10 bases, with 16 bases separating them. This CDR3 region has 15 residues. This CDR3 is CASSLDMAGAEEQFF. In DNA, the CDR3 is TGTGCCAGCAGCTTAGATATGGCGGGGGCCGAAGAGCAGTTCTTC.

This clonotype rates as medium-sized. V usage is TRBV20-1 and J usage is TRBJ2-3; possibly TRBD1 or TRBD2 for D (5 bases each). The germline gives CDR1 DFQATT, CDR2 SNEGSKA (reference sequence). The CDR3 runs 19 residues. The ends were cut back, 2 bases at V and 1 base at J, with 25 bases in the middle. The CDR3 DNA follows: TGCAGTGCTAGAATCGAGGAGAGGGGCTCACTGGGAGGCACAGATACGCAGTATTTT. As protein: CSARIEERGSLGGTDTQYF.

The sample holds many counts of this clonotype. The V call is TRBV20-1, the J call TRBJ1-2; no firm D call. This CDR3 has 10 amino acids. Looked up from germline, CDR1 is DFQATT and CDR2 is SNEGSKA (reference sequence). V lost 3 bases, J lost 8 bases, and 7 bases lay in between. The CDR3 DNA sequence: TGCAGTGCTAGCGGCACCGGCTACACCTTC. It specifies CSASGTGYTF.

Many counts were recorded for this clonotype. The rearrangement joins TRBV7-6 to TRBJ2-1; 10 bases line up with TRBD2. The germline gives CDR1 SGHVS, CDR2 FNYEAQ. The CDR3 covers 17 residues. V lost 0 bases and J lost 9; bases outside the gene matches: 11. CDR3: CASSLAHGSGRVGEQFF. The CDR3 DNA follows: TGTGCCAGCAGCTTAGCGCACGGCAGCGGGAGGGTGGGTGAGCAGTTCTTC.

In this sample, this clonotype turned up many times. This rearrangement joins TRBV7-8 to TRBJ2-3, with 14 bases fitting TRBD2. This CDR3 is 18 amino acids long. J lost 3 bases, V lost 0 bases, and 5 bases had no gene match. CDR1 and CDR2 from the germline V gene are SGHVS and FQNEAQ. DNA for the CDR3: TGTGCCAGCAGCTTAGCCAGACTAGCGGGGGGGCTGACAGATACGCAGTATTTT. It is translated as CASSLARLAGGLTDTQYF.

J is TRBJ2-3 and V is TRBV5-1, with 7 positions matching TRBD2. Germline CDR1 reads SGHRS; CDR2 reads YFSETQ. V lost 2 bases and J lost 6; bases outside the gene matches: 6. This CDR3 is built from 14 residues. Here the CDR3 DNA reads TGCGCCAGCAGCTTAGCGGGAACAAGTGATACGCAGTATTTT. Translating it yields CASSLAGTSDTQYF.